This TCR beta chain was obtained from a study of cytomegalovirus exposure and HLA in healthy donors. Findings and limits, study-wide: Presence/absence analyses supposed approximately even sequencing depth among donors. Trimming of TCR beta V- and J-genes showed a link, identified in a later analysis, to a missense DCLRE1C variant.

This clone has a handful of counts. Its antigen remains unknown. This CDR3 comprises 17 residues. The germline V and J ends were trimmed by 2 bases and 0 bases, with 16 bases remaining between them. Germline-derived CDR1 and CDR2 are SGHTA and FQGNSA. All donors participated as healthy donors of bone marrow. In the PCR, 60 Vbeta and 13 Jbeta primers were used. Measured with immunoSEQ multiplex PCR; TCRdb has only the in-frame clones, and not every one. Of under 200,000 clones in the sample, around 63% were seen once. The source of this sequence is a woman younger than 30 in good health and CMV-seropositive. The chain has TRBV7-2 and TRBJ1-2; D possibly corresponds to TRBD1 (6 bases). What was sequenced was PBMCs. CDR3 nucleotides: TGTGCCAGCAGCTTAAGGGGTGGGGGCACTTCTAACTATGGCTACACCTTC. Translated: CASSLRGGGTSNYGYTF.